This passage covers 27 T cell receptor beta chains from one sample sequenced in a study of identical twins. TCRdb passed the 5' RACE reads through MiXCR, listing each CDR3 protein once. The sample records approximately 1.8 million distinct CDR3 sequences, about 30% being singletons. Sequenced sample: cord blood. These receptors were taken from a newborn girl in good health.

In this sample, this clonotype turned up a few times. The chain is built from TRBV4-2 and TRBJ2-2, with a tentative D call TRBD1 (6 bases). CDR3 length: 16 amino acids. The V gene's germline CDR1 is LGHNA and CDR2 YNFKEQ. Trimming left V 0 bases short and J 6 bases short, with 14 bases between. CDR3 DNA sequence: TGTGCCAGCAGCCAAGAGTTACAGGGACCGGCCGGGGAGCTGTTTTTT. Translating gives CASSQELQGPAGELFF.

In its sample, this clonotype was seen a few times. This chain joins TRBV6-1 and TRBJ2-3, with D perhaps TRBD1 (5 bases). This CDR3 region has 15 residues. The germline gives CDR1 MNHNS, CDR2 SASEGT. Trimming cost V 5 bases and J 0 bases, with 12 bases left between them. The CDR3 DNA is TGTGCCAGCAGTTCACGACAGACTAGCACAGATACGCAGTATTTT. Translated: CASSSRQTSTDTQYF.

Only a few counts were recorded for this clonotype. The chain uses TRBV2 and TRBJ2-7; 15 bases match TRBD2. Trimming at V came to 1 base and at J to 2 bases, leaving 0 bases not matched to a gene. Germline CDR1 reads SNHLY; CDR2 reads FYNNEI. The CDR3 totals 16 residues. CDR3 sequence (DNA): TGTGCCAGCAGTGAAGGGACTAGCGGGAGGGCCTACGAGCAGTACTTC. It translates to CASSEGTSGRAYEQYF.

V usage is TRBV2 and J usage is TRBJ1-2; a weak D match, TRBD1 (6 bases). The CDR3 runs 14 residues. Trimming removed 6 bases at V and 1 base at J, with 12 bases between. CDR1 is SNHLY and CDR2 is FYNNEI in the germline V gene. CDR3 amino acids: CASRDLDSNYGYTF. CDR3 DNA: TGTGCCAGCAGGGACTTGGACAGTAACTATGGCTACACCTTC.

The rearrangement uses TRBV27 and TRBJ2-7, with a weak D call TRBD2 (5 bases). The better agreement between TRBJ2-5 and the DNA end casts doubt on the J call. This CDR3 comprises 13 residues. CDR1 and CDR2 (germline): MNHEY, SMNVEV (reference sequence). The CDR3, as DNA: TGTGCCAGCAGTTTTAGGGAGAGGGAGACCCAGTACTTC. Protein: CASSFRERETQYF.

The chain combines TRBV20-1 with TRBJ1-2, with D maybe TRBD1 (5 bases). The V gene lost 5 bases and the J gene lost 3 bases, with 13 bases spanning the gap. The CDR3 has 13 residues. Germline CDR1 is DFQATT and CDR2 is SNEGSKA (reference sequence). CDR3 coding DNA: TGCAGTGCTGGTACCGGGACTGACTATGGCTACACCTTC. It encodes CSAGTGTDYGYTF.

The chain recombines TRBV10-3 with TRBJ1-1; 8 positions match TRBD1. Unmatched junction bases numbered 5, after V lost 2 bases and J lost 6 bases. Per germline, CDR1 ENHRY and CDR2 SYGVKD. This CDR3 contains 14 residues. The CDR3 DNA follows: TGTGCCATCAGTGAGGACAGGGGAGTAGCTGAAGCTTTCTTT. Translating gives CAISEDRGVAEAFF.

About this clonotype itself: Germline and junction disagree at one end, which may indicate a read error. V usage is TRBV20-1 and J usage is TRBJ1-5; no reliable D call. The germline V gene has CDR1 DFQATT and CDR2 SNEGSKA (reference sequence). This CDR3 region has 12 residues. CDR3 sequence: CSARVADQPPHF. CDR3 bases: TGCAGTGCTAGAGTCGCCGATCAGCCCCCGCATTTT.

This clonotype was seen a handful of times. The chain recombines TRBV4-1 with TRBJ2-1, with D perhaps TRBD1 or TRBD2 (5 bases each). Trimming took 0 bases from V and 6 from J, leaving 12 bases between them. This CDR3 is built from 15 residues. Germline CDR1 and CDR2: MGHRA and YSYEKL. Here the CDR3 DNA reads TGCGCCAGCAGCCAAGAAAATCCCGGGACCAATGAGCAGTTCTTC. Translating it yields CASSQENPGTNEQFF.

The gene calls are TRBV13 and TRBJ1-2; 7 bases line up with TRBD1. The CDR3 is made up of 15 amino acids. With 0 bases clipped from V and 4 bases from J, the junction kept 5 bases outside the gene matches. CDR1 PRHDT and CDR2 FYEKMQ come from the germline V gene (reference sequence). The chain's CDR3 is CASSLGGSGGYGYTF. CDR3 coding DNA: TGTGCCAGCAGCTTAGGAGGTTCAGGGGGCTATGGCTACACCTTC.

The rearrangement uses TRBV20-1 and TRBJ2-3, with 7 bases fitting TRBD2. CDR1 and CDR2 (germline): DFQATT, SNEGSKA (reference sequence). The CDR3 sequence is 14 residues long. V lost 3 bases and J lost 2; bases outside the gene matches: 5. CDR3 DNA sequence: TGCAGTGCTAGGAACGGGAGGCACACAGATACGCAGTATTTT. Amino acid sequence: CSARNGRHTDTQYF.

This clonotype occurred a few times. This sequence joins TRBV28 and TRBJ1-2; tentative D call: TRBD1 (5 bases). The germline V gene encodes CDR1 MDHEN and CDR2 SYDVKM. The V and J ends lost 2 bases and 7 bases respectively, with 17 bases between them. The CDR3 is 15 residues long. CDR3 bases: TGTGCCAGCAGTTTAACGGCCAAGGGGCAACCTGGCTACACCTTC. Translating it yields CASSLTAKGQPGYTF.

The V gene is TRBV5-8, the J gene TRBJ2-1, with 14 bases fitting TRBD2. This CDR3 has 15 residues. Germline loops: CDR1 SGHTS, CDR2 YDEGEE. J was trimmed by 8 bases and V by 3 bases; bases with no gene match: 4. The CDR3 nucleotides are TGTGCCAGCAGCTGGGGACTAGCGGGAGATCATGAGCAGTTCTTC. Translated, it gives CASSWGLAGDHEQFF.

This clonotype was recorded many times. The gene calls are TRBV5-1 and TRBJ2-3; TRBD1 agrees at 7 bases. Looked up from germline, CDR1 is SGHRS and CDR2 is YFSETQ. V was clipped by 3 bases and J by 0 bases; unmatched bases: 4. The CDR3 covers 15 residues. CDR3 coding DNA: TGCGCCAGCAGCTGGACGGGACAGAGCACAGATACGCAGTATTTT. Translated, it gives CASSWTGQSTDTQYF.

This clonotype showed up just a few times. The rearrangement links TRBV10-3 to TRBJ2-7, with 8 bases lining up with TRBD1. J gave up 0 bases and V 5 bases, and 3 bases lay outside the gene matches. This CDR3 spans 14 amino acids. The V gene's germline CDR1 is ENHRY and CDR2 SYGVKD. The CDR3 protein is CAISSQGDSYEQYF. The CDR3 DNA reads TGTGCCATCAGTTCACAGGGGGACTCCTACGAGCAGTACTTC.

This clonotype was seen ten or more times. The rearrangement links TRBV24-1 to TRBJ2-3; D might be TRBD1 (6 bases). There are 13 residues in the CDR3. The germline CDR1 and CDR2 sequences are KGHDR and SFDVKD. The V end was cut by 5 bases, the J end by 2 bases, with 7 bases between. Written as DNA, the CDR3 is TGTGCCACCAGTGGGGACAACACAGATACGCAGTATTTT. This encodes CATSGDNTDTQYF.

V and J are TRBV20-1 and TRBJ1-2; D might be TRBD1 (5 bases). The V end was cut by 4 bases, the J end by 8 bases, with 17 bases between. The CDR3 runs 13 residues. The germline CDR1 and CDR2 sequences are DFQATT and SNEGSKA (reference sequence). The CDR3 sequence is CSATHGTAEGYTF. The CDR3 bases are TGCAGTGCTACCCATGGGACCGCGGAGGGCTACACCTTC.

The V call is TRBV27, the J call TRBJ2-5; D is unclear. V was pared by 3 bases and J by 5 bases, with 10 bases between. Per the germline V gene, CDR1 is MNHEY and CDR2 is SMNVEV (reference sequence). This CDR3 comprises 13 residues. The CDR3 DNA reads as TGTGCCAGCAGTTTTGGAATAGCTGAGACCCAGTACTTC. Translating it yields CASSFGIAETQYF.

Remarks on this clonotype: Being one base from a much bigger clone, this may be a read error. This CDR3 reads CASSLAPLATSYNEQYF. Here the CDR3 DNA reads TGCGCCAGCAGCTTGGCTCCACTAGCGACCTCCTACAATGAGCAGTACTTC. The rearrangement links TRBV5-1 to TRBJ2-1, with 7 bases aligning to TRBD2. The DNA end is a closer match to TRBJ2-7, so the J assignment may be wrong. Looked up from germline, CDR1 is SGHRS and CDR2 is YFSETQ. The CDR3 has 17 residues.

CDR3 sequence: CASSPSGRVDNEQYF. In DNA, the CDR3 is TGTGCCAGCTCACCGAGCGGGAGGGTCGACAATGAGCAGTACTTC. This sequence joins TRBV18 and TRBJ2-5; 10 bases align to TRBD2. This CDR3 comprises 15 residues. V lost 3 bases and J lost 11; bases outside the gene matches: 12. Germline V lookup: CDR1 KGHSH, CDR2 LQKENI.

The rearrangement uses TRBV3-1 and TRBJ2-1, with TRBD2 matching 8 bases. After removal of 4 bases from V and 6 bases from J, the junction contained 8 bases not matched to a gene. CDR1 and CDR2 (germline): LGHDT, YNNKEL (reference sequence). There are 15 residues in the CDR3. The CDR3 loop reads CASSPWVAGINEQFF. CDR3 bases: TGTGCCAGCAGCCCCTGGGTAGCGGGGATCAATGAGCAGTTCTTC.

The genes are TRBV24-1 and TRBJ1-6; tentative D call: TRBD1 (6 bases). The CDR3 spans 15 residues. Germline V gives CDR1 KGHDR, CDR2 SFDVKD. V was clipped by 2 bases and J by 10 bases, with 14 bases between them. Here the CDR3 reads CATSDSLTGNSPLHF. CDR3 in DNA: TGTGCCACCAGTGATTCCCTGACAGGAAACTCACCCCTCCACTTT.

The chain couples TRBV2 to TRBJ1-4, with TRBD1 as a possible D gene (5 bases). This CDR3 spans 15 amino acids. CDR1 SNHLY and CDR2 FYNNEI come from the germline V gene. Trimming cost V 4 bases and J 4 bases, with 13 bases left between them. CDR3 in DNA: TGTGCCAGCAGTGGGACACGGGGGGGTAATGAAAAACTGTTTTTT. Translated: CASSGTRGGNEKLFF.

This clonotype was seen more than once but under ten times. This chain joins TRBV2 and TRBJ1-1; unclear D gene. Germline V gene lookup returns CDR1 SNHLY and CDR2 FYNNEI. The CDR3 runs to 12 residues. Trimming took off 7 bases at V and 4 bases at J, with 10 bases between the two ends. DNA for the CDR3: TGTGCCAGCAAAGATCGAACCACTGAAGCTTTCTTT. Residues: CASKDRTTEAFF.

The genes are TRBV12-3 or TRBV12-4 and TRBJ2-7; the match to TRBD1 covers 11 bases. Trimming took 4 bases from V and 6 from J; bases not matched to a gene: 11. CDR3 size: 16 residues. CDR3: CASSSAGTGGNGEQYF. CDR3 bases: TGTGCCAGCAGTTCGGCCGGGACAGGGGGTAATGGCGAGCAGTACTTC.

This clonotype was detected only a few times. This rearrangement joins TRBV27 to TRBJ2-7, with TRBD2 matching over 7 bases. Losses at the gene ends were 0 bases for V and 2 bases for J; bases not matched to a gene: 4. The CDR3 has 15 residues. Germline CDR1 reads MNHEY; CDR2 reads SMNVEV (reference sequence). The CDR3 region is CASSLSRESPYEQYF. In DNA, the CDR3 is TGTGCCAGCAGTTTATCGCGGGAGAGCCCCTACGAGCAGTACTTC.

This clonotype was found once. The J gene is TRBJ1-3, the V gene TRBV28; a weak D match, TRBD1 (6 bases). The CDR3 contains 17 residues. Trimming left V 4 bases short and J 0 bases short, with 16 bases between. Per germline, CDR1 MDHEN and CDR2 SYDVKM. The CDR3 DNA reads as TGTGCCAGCAGTTCAGATCCAGGGGCCCTCTCTGGAAACACCATATATTTT. Amino acid sequence: CASSSDPGALSGNTIYF.